This T cell receptor (beta chain) was captured in a study of blood T cells in healthy people across ages. In regard to this clonotype: Its antigen is still unknown.

Primers used in a second PCR of about 6 to 11 cycles were a sample-barcoded 5' primer and a J-beta primer mix. The study obtained at least 2.5 million CDR3-containing paired-end reads from every sample. One entry per CDR3 protein, called by TCRdb with MiXCR from the 5' RACE reads. The sample gives 1.2 million to 1.5 million distinct CDR3 sequences, around two fifths of which show up once; 7.9% is in the top ten. Germline loops: CDR1 DFQATT, CDR2 SNEGSKA (reference sequence). The V gene lost 0 bases and the J gene lost 6 bases, with 17 bases spanning the gap. The CDR3 runs to 15 residues. Findings of the study overall: Per million T cells, the diversity of TCR beta decreased roughly linearly as age advanced. Researchers judged that diversity estimates from one million T cells fell short of true values.

The chain uses TRBV20-1 and TRBJ1-2; weak D call: TRBD1 (6 bases). The clonotype was recovered from a woman aged 18-29 years in good health. Source material: blood. DNA of the CDR3: TGCAGTGCTAGAGATCACCCCGGGGGCGCGGATGGCTACACCTTC. Translation gives CSARDHPGGADGYTF.